This T cell receptor (beta chain) is from a study of blood T cell repertoires in COVID-19. On the study more broadly: The origin of the acute and convalescent COVID-19 samples was the United States, Italy and Spain. The cDNA or gDNA used as material had been derived from T cells, B-cell-depleted T cells, or PBMCs.

This clone was seen once. Study processing details: Amplified reference gene primers provided the basis for estimating nucleated cell counts. Measured with immunoSEQ multiplex PCR; TCRdb has only the in-frame clones, and not every one. For V, J and clone size, that table is used; D and trimming come from the DNA. The sample yields some 230,000 clones, 85% seen once. The trim removed 1 base at V and 5 bases at J, leaving 7 bases unmatched. The CDR3 has 16 residues. In germline, CDR1 is SGHNT, CDR2 YYREEE (reference sequence). This rearrangement joins TRBV5-4 to TRBJ2-2, with 8 bases aligning to TRBD1. The receptor's source is a man aged 40-49 years with acute or convalescent COVID-19. Sequenced: peripheral blood. The CDR3 is CASSLSGTGGTGELFF. The CDR3 DNA reads as TGTGCCAGCAGCTTGTCCGGGACAGGAGGGACCGGGGAGCTGTTTTTT. The full variable domain, completed using reference TRBV5-4 and TRBJ2-2, is ETGVTQSPTHLIKTRGQQVTLRCSSQSGHNTVSWYQQALGQGPQFIFQYYREEENGRGNFPPRFSGLQFPNYSSELNVNALELDDSALYLCASSLSGTGGTGELFFGEGSRLTVL.